This TCR beta chain came from a study of blood T cells in healthy people across ages. A J-beta primer mix and a sample-barcoded 5' primer were used in a second PCR of roughly 7 to 12 cycles. In TCRdb, the 5' RACE reads were re-called with MiXCR into one record per CDR3 protein. The data hold over a million distinct CDR3 sequences, with around 43% observed a single time. Germline CDR1 reads LNHNV; CDR2 reads YYDKDF (reference sequence). V was cut by 1 base and J by 0 bases, with 10 bases left in between. This CDR3 is 15 amino acids long. This receptor was obtained from a woman aged 60-75 years in good health. J is TRBJ2-7 and V is TRBV15, with D uncertain. Source material: blood. The CDR3, as DNA: TGTGCCACCAGCAGAGCCCTCGCCACCTCCTACGAGCAGTACTTC. This sequence encodes CATSRALATSYEQYF.